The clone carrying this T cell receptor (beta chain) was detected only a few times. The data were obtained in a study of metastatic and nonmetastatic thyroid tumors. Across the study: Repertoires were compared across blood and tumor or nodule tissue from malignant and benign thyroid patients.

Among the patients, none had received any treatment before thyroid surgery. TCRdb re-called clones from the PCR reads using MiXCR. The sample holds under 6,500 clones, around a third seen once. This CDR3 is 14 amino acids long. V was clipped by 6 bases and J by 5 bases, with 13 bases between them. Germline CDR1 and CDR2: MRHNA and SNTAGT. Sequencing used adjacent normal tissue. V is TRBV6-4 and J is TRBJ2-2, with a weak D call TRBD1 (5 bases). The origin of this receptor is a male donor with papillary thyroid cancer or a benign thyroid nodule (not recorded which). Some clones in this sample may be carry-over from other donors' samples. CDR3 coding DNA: TGTGCCAGCAGCTGCAACAGGTTGACCGGGGAGCTGTTTTTT. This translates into CASSCNRLTGELFF.